A selection of T cell receptor beta chains follows, all from one sample in a study of identical twins. A single record per CDR3 protein comes from TCRdb applying MiXCR to the 5' RACE reads. The top ten hold 2.9% of the sample, which has hundreds of thousands of distinct CDR3 sequences, about 24% seen once. The sample was also reused in another study, on T cells expressing NK-cell markers.

Sequences were obtained from CD4+ T cells sorted from blood. The source is a woman in her late teens or twenties in good health. CDR3s include the opening cysteine and the closing phenylalanine or tryptophan. Each record gives: J gene, clone size, D gene, V gene, CDR3 protein, CDR3 DNA. A D gene is named only where the DNA matches it firmly. Size tells how often a clone was seen (once, few, many) or the class of an expanded clone, and some rows leave it out.

TRBJ2-3,many,TRBD2,TRBV30,CAWNPGGSVADTQYF,TGTGCCTGGAATCCCGGCGGGAGCGTGGCAGATACGCAGTATTTT
TRBJ2-7,NA,TRBD1,TRBV14,CASSRDRGRWSSYEQYF,TGTGCCAGCAGCCGGGACAGGGGGCGTTGGAGCTCCTACGAGCAGTACTTC
TRBJ2-3,NA,NA,TRBV7-8,CASSAMGLGADTQYF,TGTGCCAGCAGCGCCATGGGGTTAGGCGCAGATACGCAGTATTTT
TRBJ1-2,NA,NA,TRBV15,CATSREAEELYGYTF,TGTGCCACCAGCAGAGAGGCGGAAGAACTCTATGGCTACACCTTC
TRBJ2-1,few,TRBD2,TRBV7-6,CASSLAGDRYNEQFF,TGTGCCAGCAGCCTAGCGGGAGATAGGTACAATGAGCAGTTCTTC
TRBJ2-5,NA,NA,TRBV7-9,CASSRWDQGTQYF,TGTGCCAGCAGCCGATGGGACCAAGGGACCCAGTACTTC
TRBJ1-1,NA,NA,TRBV20-1,CSALNPARGAEAFF,TGCAGTGCCCTCAACCCGGCCAGGGGCGCTGAAGCTTTCTTT
TRBJ1-2,NA,NA,TRBV6-2/TRBV6-3,CASSYSSVGDYGYTF,TGTGCCAGCAGTTACTCTTCGGTCGGGGACTATGGCTACACCTTC
TRBJ2-3,NA,NA,TRBV5-4,CASSLVLYTDTQYF,TGTGCCAGCAGCTTGGTACTGTACACAGATACGCAGTATTTT
TRBJ2-2,few,NA,TRBV29-1,CSVVRTEGAGELFF,TGCAGCGTTGTACGGACCGAGGGAGCCGGGGAGCTGTTTTTT
TRBJ1-4,many,TRBD1,TRBV11-2,CASSYRTGGGVYEKLFF,TGTGCCAGCAGCTACCGGACAGGCGGAGGTGTATATGAAAAACTGTTTTTT
TRBJ1-2,few,NA,TRBV6-1,CASSPLAQARGYTF,TGTGCCAGCAGTCCCCTCGCACAGGCGAGGGGCTACACCTTC
TRBJ1-2,few,NA,TRBV25-1,CASSRPGSRGYTF,TGTGCCAGCTCCCGGCCGGGTTCAAGGGGCTACACCTTC
TRBJ2-7,once,NA,TRBV11-2,CASSFTRGLREQYF,TGTGCCAGCAGCTTTACCCGGGGTTTACGCGAGCAGTACTTC
TRBJ2-3,NA,NA,TRBV5-1,CASSLATTRTDTQYF,TGCGCCAGCAGCTTGGCCACTACCCGGACAGATACGCAGTATTTT